The present TCR beta chain was sequenced within a study of T-cell memory formation after mild COVID-19 (dated by TCRdb to about 2021). Regarding the research as a whole: TCR sequence clusters from the two donors were largely donor specific. Longitudinal TCRalpha and TCRbeta repertoire sequencing tracked T-cell clones expanding and contracting after mild COVID-19 in a couple of donors. The cohort comprised two young, previously healthy adult volunteers, one female and one male. Summary of the overall study and its limitations: Contracting CD4+ clones turned up mainly in the CM and EM memory subsets, whereas EMRA was where CD8+ clones were enriched. Only two mild cases were covered in the study, and larger cohorts including severe cases with pre-infection samples were considered necessary. Clones contracting from day 15 to 85 had balanced CD4/CD8 phenotypes, while a second wave expanding from day 15 to 37 was biased towards CD4+. SARS-CoV-2 specificity of the second-wave clones peaking on day 37 was not confirmed. The detection of some responding clones in pre-infection memory suggests that pre-existing cross-reactive memory T cells joined the SARS-CoV-2 response.

CDR1 and CDR2 are read off the germline V gene as SGHRS and YFSETQ. The CDR3, cysteine through phenylalanine, is 15 amino acids long. The read is trimmed to its CDR3 DNA, 45 bases read in frame from base 1. V was cut back by 0 bases and J by 5 bases, leaving a gap of 15 bases between them. As to this clonotype: Its cognate antigen has yet to be identified. No per-base quality is available; no much larger clone lies one base away.

PBMCs were isolated by Ficoll-Paque density gradient centrifugation. The data were produced on an Illumina NovaSeq 6000. cDNA libraries for TCRalpha and TCRbeta were prepared by 5'RACE using constant-segment primers, with sample barcodes and unique molecular identifiers added. Trizol reagent was used to extract RNA from every sample. Amplification of the libraries took two PCR steps, and the second step added a second sample barcode plus Illumina TruSeq adapters. Sequencing of the libraries was done on an Illumina NovaSeq, producing 2 x 150 bp paired-end reads. On the authors' methods: Reads were demultiplexed and collapsed into UMI-guided consensus sequences with migec v1.2.7. With mixcr v2.1.11, UMI consensuses were aligned to TRA and TRB V and J templates and assembled into clonotypes. Expanded or contracted clonotypes were those called significant by both edgeR and NoisET, with noise models trained on biological replicates. For edgeR calls, the cutoffs were a false discovery rate-adjusted p below 0.01 and a log2 fold-change threshold of 1. As an exploratory analysis of dynamics, max-normalized trajectories of the 1000 most abundant clonotypes were examined by PCA with hierarchical clustering. Each responding clone was given a CD4 or CD8 phenotype based on the CD4+ and CD8+ repertoires, which had been sequenced separately. TCRdb ran its own pipeline on the public reads, namely fastp trimming at Q25 and MiXCR clone calling, and kept in-frame beta chains. Under each unique CDR3 protein, matching rows form one entry showing the most common genes and DNA. The V and J calls reflect TCRdb's pipeline rather than the authors' work. Across this sample there are hundreds of thousands of distinct CDR3 sequences, with over 20% seen only once. Approximately 13% of the sample comes from the top ten.

The origin of this receptor is an adult woman who had mild COVID-19 (a few samples of this study predate the infection). The sample titles of this study are shuffled in the database, so cell type and time point are left out; the donor was told from shared clones. This chain joins TRBV5-1 to TRBJ2-7; there is no confident call for the D gene. The source material was PBMCs or a T cell subset sorted from them (not recorded which). DNA sequence: TGCGCCAGCAGCTTGGCCGAGTTTTTCAGCCACGAGCAGTACTTC. The translation is CASSLAEFFSHEQYF.